The entry that follows covers one T cell receptor beta chain sequence. The antigen is unknown. This CDR3 spans 13 amino acids. Deletions cut 9 bases from V and 4 bases from J, with 12 bases between. In germline, CDR1 is LNHDA, CDR2 SQIVND (reference sequence). This sample is drawn from a study of OX40 agonist ivuxolimab in advanced cancers. Study-level background: The patients received ivuxolimab by intravenous route every 2 weeks at 0.01 to 10 mg/kg. Hepatocellular carcinoma, melanoma, renal cell or head and neck cancer was diagnosed in the dose-escalation patients.

Study findings and constraints: Individuals who were partial responders at 0.1-3.0 mg/kg had clonal expansion that ranked among the lowest. CD4+ and CD8+ T cells in blood underwent clonal expansion by week 6 at 0.1 to 3.0 mg/kg.

Some clones are missing from TCRdb's copy, which holds only in-frame ones; the method was immunoSEQ multiplex PCR. The sample holds approximately 76,000 clones; about nine tenths are singletons and the top ten take 0.6% to 0.75%. Sequences were derived from CD4+ or CD8+ T cells sorted from blood, sampled in a trial of the OX40 agonist ivuxolimab. The V gene is TRBV19, the J gene TRBJ2-2; D is unclear. The sequence was collected from an adult with an advanced solid tumor such as melanoma, head and neck, liver or kidney cancer. The CDR3: CASHPVGTGELFF. The DNA of the CDR3 is TGTGCCAGCCACCCCGTGGGCACCGGGGAGCTGTTTTTT.